The 11 T cell receptor beta chains below were found in one sample sequenced in a study of beta chain features in type 1 diabetes. Study-wide points: Moderately but significantly shorter TCRB CDR3s were found in Type 1 diabetes patients in all four CD4+ subsets.

The study reverse transcribed the entire isolated RNA, so it sequenced expressed TCRB transcripts. Using immunoSEQ multiplex PCR, the repertoire was profiled, and TCRdb retains in-frame clones only, with some absent. The sample records hundreds of thousands of clones, over 12% being singletons. These TCRs' antigens remain unknown. The sequenced sample consisted of naive CD4+ T cells from blood. These receptors were obtained from a man aged 18 to 30 with type 1 diabetes.

For the CDR3, the DNA is TGTGCCAGCAGCTCGGGACCACGCTACGAGCAGTACTTC. This gives the protein CASSSGPRYEQYF. This chain links TRBV7-2 with TRBJ2-7; D possibly uses TRBD1 or TRBD2 (5 bases each). The germline gives CDR1 SGHTA, CDR2 FQGNSA. The length of the CDR3 is 13 residues. V lost 4 bases and J lost 3, with 10 bases in between.

This chain uses TRBV7-2 with TRBJ1-1; no definite D call. CDR3 length equals 15 residues. The V gene's germline CDR1 is SGHTA and CDR2 FQGNSA. V shed 2 bases and J shed 0 bases, with 10 bases lying between them. The CDR3 sequence is CASSLLAAVNTEAFF. The CDR3 DNA sequence: TGTGCCAGCAGCTTACTTGCAGCCGTGAACACTGAAGCTTTCTTT.

V and J are TRBV10-3 and TRBJ1-5; D unresolved. The CDR3 has 13 amino acids. V lost 0 bases, J lost 5 bases, and 5 bases lay in between. The germline CDR1 and CDR2 sequences are ENHRY and SYGVKD. In DNA form, the CDR3 reads TGTGCCATCAGTGAGTCGGAAGATCAGCCCCAGCATTTT. Translation: CAISESEDQPQHF.

This clone was detected only a few times. The CDR3 region has the DNA TGCGCCAGCAGTCTGGACGGCGAAAACACTGAAGCTTTCTTT. Amino acids: CASSLDGENTEAFF. V gene TRBV5-1 combines with J gene TRBJ1-1; D not resolved. Germline loops: CDR1 SGHRS, CDR2 YFSETQ. Trimming shortened V by 5 bases and J by 2 bases, and 13 bases separated the two germline ends. CDR3 size: 14 residues.

This clone has a handful of counts. This sequence joins TRBV7-2 and TRBJ2-7; D perhaps matches TRBD1 (5 bases). CDR1 and CDR2 from the germline V gene are SGHTA and FQGNSA. CDR3 length equals 12 residues. V was clipped by 2 bases and J by 5 bases, with 7 bases between them. The CDR3 nucleotides are TGTGCCAGCAGCTTACGCAGGGACGAGCAGTACTTC. Encoded protein: CASSLRRDEQYF. Drawing the rest from reference TRBV7-2 and TRBJ2-7, the complete variable domain is GAGVSQSPSNKVTEKGKDVELRCDPISGHTALYWYRQSLGQGLEFLIYFQGNSAPDKSGLPSDRFSAERTGGSVSTLTIQRTQQEDSAVYLCASSLRRDEQYFGPGTRLTVT.

This clone was seen a few times. Different DNA sequences within this sample yield the same CDR3. The gene calls are TRBV5-1 and TRBJ1-1, with D unresolved. Germline V gives CDR1 SGHRS, CDR2 YFSETQ. This CDR3 spans 13 amino acids. Between the trimmed V and J ends, which lost 4 bases and 4 bases, there was a span of 11 bases. The CDR3, as DNA: TGCGCCAGCAGCCTGGACCTCGGCACTGAAGCTTTCTTT. Its protein product is CASSLDLGTEAFF.

The CDR3 reads CASSRESGEQFF. CDR3 in DNA: TGTGCCAGCAGCCGCGAGAGCGGGGAGCAGTTCTTC. V and J are TRBV5-4 and TRBJ2-1; D is possibly TRBD2 (6 bases). CDR3 length: 12 residues. In germline, CDR1 is SGHNT, CDR2 YYREEE (reference sequence). The V end was cut by 4 bases, the J end by 10 bases, with 12 bases between.

The chain is built from TRBV7-9 and TRBJ2-1; 7 bases agree with TRBD1. This CDR3 is built from 14 residues. CDR1 is SEHNR and CDR2 is FQNEAQ in the germline V gene (reference sequence). V was clipped by 2 bases and J by 7 bases; unmatched bases: 5. In nucleotides, the CDR3 is TGTGCCAGCAGCTTAAGTAACAGGGGAAATGAGCAGTTCTTC. Encoded protein: CASSLSNRGNEQFF.

V is TRBV15 and J is TRBJ1-5; D not certain. Germline assignment: CDR1 LNHNV and CDR2 YYDKDF (reference sequence). CDR3 length equals 14 residues. The V gene lost 0 bases and the J gene lost 1 base, with 4 bases spanning the gap. The CDR3 protein is CATSRDHSNQPQHF. In DNA, the CDR3 is TGTGCCACCAGCAGAGACCACAGCAATCAGCCCCAGCATTTT. The variable domain in full, with the rest retrieved from reference TRBV15 and TRBJ1-5, is DAMVIQNPRYQVTQFGKPVTLSCSQTLNHNVMYWYQQKSSQAPKLLFHYYDKDFNNEADTPDNFQSRRPNTSFCFLDIRSPGLGDTAMYLCATSRDHSNQPQHFGDGTRLSIL.

This clone was seen a handful of times. The V call is TRBV5-4, the J call TRBJ1-2; D unresolved. The CDR3 length is 12 residues. The germline V gene has CDR1 SGHNT and CDR2 YYREEE (reference sequence). Trimming took off 0 bases at V and 4 bases at J, with 4 bases between the two ends. The CDR3 here is CASSLDAYGYTF. The CDR3 coding sequence is TGTGCCAGCAGCTTGGATGCCTATGGCTACACCTTC.

This clone was counted only a few times. J is TRBJ2-7 and V is TRBV7-9; 12 bases are shared with TRBD2. CDR1 and CDR2 (germline): SEHNR, FQNEAQ (reference sequence). The CDR3 consists of 13 residues. With V trimmed by 5 bases and J by 7 bases, 3 bases remained unmatched. The CDR3 loop is CASSLTSGREQYF. The CDR3, as DNA: TGTGCCAGCAGCCTGACTAGCGGGAGAGAGCAGTACTTC.